Detailed here is one T cell receptor (beta chain). Its antigen is still unknown. This specimen belongs to a study of shared clonotypes between healthy human individuals. Study context: Researchers drew samples from two women and a few men aged 18 to 49. Whole-study findings and limits: Sorted-subset sequencing, rarefaction showed, was incomplete despite large depth. Shared across several donors were around 5% of the naive CD4 clonotypes.

Per germline, CDR1 SNHLY and CDR2 FYNNEI. Trimming cost V 6 bases and J 3 bases, with 11 bases left between them. The length of the CDR3 is 14 residues. Sequenced by immunoSEQ multiplex PCR; TCRdb stores in-frame clones only, minus some. The table includes around 720,000 clones, 73% detected once. Sequencing was carried out using memory CD4+ T cells sorted from blood. Subset: CD45RA-negative fraction. This TCR derives from a woman aged 25-40 years in good health. The rearrangement joins TRBV2 to TRBJ2-2; no firm D call. In nucleotides, the CDR3 is TGTGCCAGCAGGCCGAGGTGGGACACCGGGGAGCTGTTTTTT. The encoded protein is CASRPRWDTGELFF.